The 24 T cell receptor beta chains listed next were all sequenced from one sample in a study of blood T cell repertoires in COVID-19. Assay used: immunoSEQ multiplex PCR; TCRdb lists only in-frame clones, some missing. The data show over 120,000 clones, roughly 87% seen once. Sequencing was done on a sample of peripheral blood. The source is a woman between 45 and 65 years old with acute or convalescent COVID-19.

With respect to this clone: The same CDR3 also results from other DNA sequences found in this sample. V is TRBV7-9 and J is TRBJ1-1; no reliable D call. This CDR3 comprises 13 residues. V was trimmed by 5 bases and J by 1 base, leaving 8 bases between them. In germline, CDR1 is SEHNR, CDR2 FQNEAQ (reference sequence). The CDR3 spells CASSLRGNTEAFF. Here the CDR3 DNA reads TGTGCCAGCAGCCTCCGGGGGAACACTGAAGCTTTCTTT.

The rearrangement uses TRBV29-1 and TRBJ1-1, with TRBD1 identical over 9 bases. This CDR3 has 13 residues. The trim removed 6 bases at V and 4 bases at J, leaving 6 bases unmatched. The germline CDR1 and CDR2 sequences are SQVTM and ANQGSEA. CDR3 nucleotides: TGCAGCGTGAACAGGGGGCTCGTCACTGAAGCTTTCTTT. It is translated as CSVNRGLVTEAFF.

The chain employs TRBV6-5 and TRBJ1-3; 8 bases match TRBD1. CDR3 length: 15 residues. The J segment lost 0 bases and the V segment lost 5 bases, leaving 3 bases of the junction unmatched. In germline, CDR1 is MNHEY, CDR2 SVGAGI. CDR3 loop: CASSTGQASGNTIYF. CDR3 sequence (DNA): TGTGCCAGCAGTACGGGACAGGCCTCTGGAAACACCATATATTTT.

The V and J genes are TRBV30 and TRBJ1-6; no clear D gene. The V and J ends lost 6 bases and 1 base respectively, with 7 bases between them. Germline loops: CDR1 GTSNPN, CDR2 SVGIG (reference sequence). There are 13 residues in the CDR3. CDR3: CACRESYNSPLHF. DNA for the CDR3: TGTGCCTGTCGGGAGTCCTATAATTCACCCCTCCACTTT.

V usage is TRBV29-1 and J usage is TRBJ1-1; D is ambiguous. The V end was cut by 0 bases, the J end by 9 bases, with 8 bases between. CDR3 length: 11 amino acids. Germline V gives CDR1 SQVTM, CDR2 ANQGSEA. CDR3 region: CSVEDTVQAFF. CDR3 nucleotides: TGCAGCGTTGAAGACACAGTGCAAGCTTTCTTT.

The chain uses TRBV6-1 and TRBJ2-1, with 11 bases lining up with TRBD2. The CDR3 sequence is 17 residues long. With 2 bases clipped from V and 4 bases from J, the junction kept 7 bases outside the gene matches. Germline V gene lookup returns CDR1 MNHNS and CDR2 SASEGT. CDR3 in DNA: TGTGCCAGCAGTGAAAAGGTTAGCGGGAGGGGATACAATGAGCAGTTCTTC. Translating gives CASSEKVSGRGYNEQFF.

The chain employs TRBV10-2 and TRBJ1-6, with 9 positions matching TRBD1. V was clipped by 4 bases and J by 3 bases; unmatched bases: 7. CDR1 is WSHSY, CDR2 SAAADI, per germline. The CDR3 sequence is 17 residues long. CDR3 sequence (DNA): TGCGCCAGCAGTGGGGGACAGGGAGATTTCTATAATTCACCCCTCCACTTT. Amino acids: CASSGGQGDFYNSPLHF.

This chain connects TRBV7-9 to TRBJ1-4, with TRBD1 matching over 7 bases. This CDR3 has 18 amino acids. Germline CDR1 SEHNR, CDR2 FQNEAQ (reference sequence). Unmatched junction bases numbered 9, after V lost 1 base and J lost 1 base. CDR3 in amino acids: CASSLERQGGETNEKLFF. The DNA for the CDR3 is TGTGCCAGCAGCTTAGAAAGACAGGGCGGTGAAACTAATGAAAAACTGTTTTTT.

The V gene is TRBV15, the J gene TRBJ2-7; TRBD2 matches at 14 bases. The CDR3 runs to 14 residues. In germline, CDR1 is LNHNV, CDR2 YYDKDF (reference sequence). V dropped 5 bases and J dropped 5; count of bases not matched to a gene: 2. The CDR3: CATSRGLAGDEQYF. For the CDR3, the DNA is TGTGCCACCAGCCGGGGACTAGCGGGGGACGAGCAGTACTTC.

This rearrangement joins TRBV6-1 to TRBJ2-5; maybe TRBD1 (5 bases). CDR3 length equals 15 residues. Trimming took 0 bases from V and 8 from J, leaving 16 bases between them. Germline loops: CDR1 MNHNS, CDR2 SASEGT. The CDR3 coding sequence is TGTGCCAGCAGTGAAGCGCAGGGCAGCCTCGGAACCCAGTACTTC. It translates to CASSEAQGSLGTQYF.

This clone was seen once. This chain's CDR3 is CASSPQGPYEQYF. In DNA, the CDR3 is TGTGCCAGCAGTCCCCAGGGCCCCTACGAGCAGTACTTC. The chain joins TRBV27 to TRBJ2-7; TRBD1 might be the D (5 bases). Trimming removed 5 bases from V and 2 bases from J, with 10 bases in between. Germline-derived CDR1 and CDR2 are MNHEY and SMNVEV (reference sequence). The CDR3 contains 13 residues.

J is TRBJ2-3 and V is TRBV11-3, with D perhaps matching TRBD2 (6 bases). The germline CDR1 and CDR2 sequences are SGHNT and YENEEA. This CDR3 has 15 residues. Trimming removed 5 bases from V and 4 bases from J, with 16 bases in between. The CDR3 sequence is CASSHRGSRADTQYF. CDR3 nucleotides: TGTGCCAGCAGCCACCGGGGGAGCAGGGCAGATACGCAGTATTTT.

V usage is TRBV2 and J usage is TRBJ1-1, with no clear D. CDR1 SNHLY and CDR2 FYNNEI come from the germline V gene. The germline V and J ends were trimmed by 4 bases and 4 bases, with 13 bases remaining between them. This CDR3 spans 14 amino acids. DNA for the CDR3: TGTGCCAGCAGTGCTCGGGTCTCGGCCACTGAAGCTTTCTTT. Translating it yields CASSARVSATEAFF.

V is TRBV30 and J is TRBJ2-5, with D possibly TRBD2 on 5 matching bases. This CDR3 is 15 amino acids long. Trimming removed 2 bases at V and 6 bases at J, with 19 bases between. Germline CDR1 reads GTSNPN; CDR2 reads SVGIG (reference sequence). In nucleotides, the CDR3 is TGTGCCTGGAGTCACCTCTCGGGGTCCTCTCAGACCCAGTACTTC. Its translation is CAWSHLSGSSQTQYF.

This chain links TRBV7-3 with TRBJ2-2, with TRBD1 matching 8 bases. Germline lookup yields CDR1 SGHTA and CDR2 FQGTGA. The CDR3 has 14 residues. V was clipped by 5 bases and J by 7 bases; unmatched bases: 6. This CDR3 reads CASSADRAGGELFF. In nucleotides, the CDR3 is TGTGCCAGCAGCGCGGACAGGGCGGGCGGGGAGCTGTTTTTT.

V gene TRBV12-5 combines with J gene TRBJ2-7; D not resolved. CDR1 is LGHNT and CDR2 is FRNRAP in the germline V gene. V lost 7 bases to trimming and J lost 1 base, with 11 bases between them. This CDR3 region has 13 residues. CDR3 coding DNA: TGTGCTAGTGCTGGCCCCAATTCCTACGAGCAGTACTTC. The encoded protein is CASAGPNSYEQYF. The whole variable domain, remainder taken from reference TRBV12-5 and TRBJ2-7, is DARVTQTPRHKVTEMGQEVTMRCQPILGHNTVFWYRQTMMQGLELLAYFRNRAPLDDSGMPKDRFSAEMPDATLATLKIQPSEPRDSAVYFCASAGPNSYEQYFGPGTRLTVT.

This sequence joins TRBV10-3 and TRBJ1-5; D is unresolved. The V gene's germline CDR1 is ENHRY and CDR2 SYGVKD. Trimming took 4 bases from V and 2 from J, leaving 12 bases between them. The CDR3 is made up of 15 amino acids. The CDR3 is CAISATITGNQPQHF. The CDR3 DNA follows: TGTGCCATCAGTGCTACGATCACGGGCAATCAGCCCCAGCATTTT.

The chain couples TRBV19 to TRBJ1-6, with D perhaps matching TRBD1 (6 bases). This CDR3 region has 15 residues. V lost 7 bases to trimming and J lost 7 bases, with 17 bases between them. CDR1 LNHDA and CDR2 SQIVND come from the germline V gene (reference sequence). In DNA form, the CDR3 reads TGTGCCAGTACTATCCAGGACAGCCCAAATTCACCCCTCCACTTT. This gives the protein CASTIQDSPNSPLHF.

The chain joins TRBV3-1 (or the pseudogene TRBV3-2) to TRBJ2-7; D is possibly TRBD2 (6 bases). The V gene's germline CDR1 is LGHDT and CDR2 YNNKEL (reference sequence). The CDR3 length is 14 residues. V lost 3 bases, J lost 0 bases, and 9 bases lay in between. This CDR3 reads CASSHSGSSYEQYF. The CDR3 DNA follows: TGTGCCAGCAGCCACTCCGGGAGCTCCTACGAGCAGTACTTC.

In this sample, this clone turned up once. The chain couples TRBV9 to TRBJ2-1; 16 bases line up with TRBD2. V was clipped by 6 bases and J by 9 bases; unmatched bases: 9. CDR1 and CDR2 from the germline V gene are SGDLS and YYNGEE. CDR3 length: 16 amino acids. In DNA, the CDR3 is TGTGCCAGCACCTTAGGGACTAGCGGGAGGGGAATTGAGCAGTTCTTC. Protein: CASTLGTSGRGIEQFF. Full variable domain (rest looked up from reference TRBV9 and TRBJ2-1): DSGVTQTPKHLITATGQRVTLRCSPRSGDLSVYWYQQSLDQGLQFLIQYYNGEERAKGNILERFSAQQFPDLHSELNLSSLELGDSALYFCASTLGTSGRGIEQFFGPGTRLTVL.

The CDR3 coding sequence is TGTGCCAGTAGTAGGGTAGCGGGAGTAGATACGCAGTATTTT. It yields the protein CASSRVAGVDTQYF. The chain carries TRBV19 and TRBJ2-3, with 9 bases that match TRBD2. Trimming cost V 4 bases and J 5 bases; bases outside gene matches: 4. The V gene's germline CDR1 is LNHDA and CDR2 SQIVND (reference sequence). The CDR3 totals 14 residues.

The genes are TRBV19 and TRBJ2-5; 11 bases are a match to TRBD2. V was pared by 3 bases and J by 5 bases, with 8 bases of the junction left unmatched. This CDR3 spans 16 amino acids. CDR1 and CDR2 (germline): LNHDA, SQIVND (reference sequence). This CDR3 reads CASSMPTSGKGETQYF. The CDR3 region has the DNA TGTGCCAGTAGTATGCCGACTAGCGGGAAGGGGGAGACCCAGTACTTC. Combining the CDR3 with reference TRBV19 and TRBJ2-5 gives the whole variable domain DGGITQSPKYLFRKEGQNVTLSCEQNLNHDAMYWYRQDPGQGLRLIYYSQIVNDFQKGDIAEGYSVSREKKESFPLTVTSAQKNPTAFYLCASSMPTSGKGETQYFGPGTRLLVL.

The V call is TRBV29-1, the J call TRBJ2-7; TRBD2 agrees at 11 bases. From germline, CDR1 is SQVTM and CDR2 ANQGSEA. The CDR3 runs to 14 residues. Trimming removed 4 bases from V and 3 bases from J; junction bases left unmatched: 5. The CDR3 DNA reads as TGCAGCGTTGGGGGGACTAGCGGAGTCTACGAGCAGTACTTC. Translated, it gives CSVGGTSGVYEQYF.

The DNA for the CDR3 is TGTGCCATCAGAGATACAGGGAACGACGGGAATGAGCAGTTCTTC. Translation gives CAIRDTGNDGNEQFF. This chain connects TRBV10-3 to TRBJ2-1; perhaps TRBD1 as D (6 bases). The V gene's germline CDR1 is ENHRY and CDR2 SYGVKD. CDR3 size: 15 residues. Trimming removed 6 bases from V and 7 bases from J, with 19 bases in between.